This T cell receptor beta chain was documented in a study of shared clonotypes between healthy human individuals. Findings of the study overall: Clonotype sharing among donors was expected to depend on sequencing depth.

This clone was recorded a few times. Its antigen remains unidentified. Clones were sequenced by immunoSEQ multiplex PCR, and TCRdb holds only the in-frame ones, with some missing. The data contain about 480,000 clones, 79% of them singletons. Germline V gene lookup returns CDR1 SEHNR and CDR2 FQNEAQ (reference sequence). This CDR3 has 12 amino acids. V lost 6 bases, J lost 8 bases, and 13 bases lay in between. The gene calls are TRBV7-9 and TRBJ1-2; TRBD1 might be the D (5 bases). The sample consisted of PBMCs. The receptor was isolated from a woman between 40 and 50 years old in good health. Some clones in this sample may be carry-over from other donors' samples. Here the CDR3 reads CASSLGGFGYTF. CDR3 coding DNA: TGTGCCAGCAGTCTGGGGGGTTTCGGCTACACCTTC.